This entry features one T cell receptor (beta chain) sequence. The data stem from a study of blood T cell repertoires in COVID-19. This CDR3 is 17 amino acids long. Per the germline V gene, CDR1 is LNHNV and CDR2 is YYDKDF (reference sequence). Trimming took off 1 base at V and 2 bases at J, with 12 bases between the two ends. Measured with immunoSEQ multiplex PCR; TCRdb has only the in-frame clones, and not every one. The sample shows about 220,000 clones, more than 75% of them seen only once. This receptor was taken from a woman in her twenties or thirties who had recovered from COVID-19. The rearrangement uses TRBV15 and TRBJ2-6, with a weak D call TRBD1 (5 bases). Sequenced material: peripheral blood. The CDR3 reads CATSRAPVGAGANVLTF. In nucleotides, the CDR3 is TGTGCCACCAGCAGAGCTCCAGTAGGGGCTGGGGCCAACGTCCTGACTTTC.